These 5 T cell receptor beta chains share one sample of origin, sequenced in a study of blood T cell repertoires in COVID-19. This table comes from immunoSEQ multiplex PCR, and its TCRdb copy is limited to in-frame clones, with some not included. Among about 59,000 clones listed, 90% were seen once. Sequenced: peripheral blood. These receptors all stem from a man older than 75 with acute or convalescent COVID-19.

The chain uses TRBV6-5 and TRBJ2-2; D uncertain. The CDR3 has 16 residues. The germline gives CDR1 MNHEY, CDR2 SVGAGI. V dropped 2 bases and J dropped 8 bases, with 18 bases sitting between them. CDR3 protein: CASSYALFPRGGELFF. CDR3 DNA: TGTGCCAGCAGTTACGCACTATTTCCCCGCGGAGGGGAGCTGTTTTTT.

The V and J genes are TRBV7-9 and TRBJ1-4; 10 bases agree with TRBD1. The ends lost 7 bases at V and 7 bases at J; junction bases unmatched: 9. The CDR3 consists of 15 residues. The germline V gene encodes CDR1 SEHNR and CDR2 FQNEAQ (reference sequence). CDR3 bases: TGTGCCAGCAACTCAGACGGGACAGGGGTTGAAAAACTGTTTTTT. As protein: CASNSDGTGVEKLFF.

The CDR3 DNA reads TGTGCCAGCAGCTCAGGGGTGGGGGTGACAGATACGCAGTATTTT. Its protein is CASSSGVGVTDTQYF. The chain employs TRBV5-6 and TRBJ2-3; tentatively, D is TRBD1 (6 bases). Trimming removed 3 bases at V and 3 bases at J, with 14 bases between. The CDR3 contains 15 residues. CDR1 is SGHDT, CDR2 YYEEEE, per germline.

The V gene is TRBV5-4, the J gene TRBJ2-5, with D perhaps TRBD1 (6 bases). The CDR3 totals 14 residues. Germline V lookup: CDR1 SGHNT, CDR2 YYREEE (reference sequence). Trimming took off 2 bases at V and 1 base at J, with 9 bases between the two ends. The CDR3: CASSFGRGQETQYF. In DNA form, the CDR3 reads TGTGCCAGCAGCTTCGGCAGGGGCCAAGAGACCCAGTACTTC.

The J gene is TRBJ1-5, the V gene TRBV18, with 7 bases that match TRBD1. The V and J ends lost 5 bases and 7 bases, in that order; junction bases with no gene match: 5. This CDR3 is 13 amino acids long. CDR1 and CDR2 from the germline V gene are KGHSH and LQKENI. The CDR3 sequence: CASSETGYQPQHF. CDR3 bases: TGTGCCAGCTCAGAGACAGGGTACCAGCCCCAGCATTTT.